Reported below is one T cell receptor (beta chain). Antigen specificity is unknown. Treatment: approximately 18 received Ad26.COV2.S at low or high dose, single or two shots; five or six received placebo; per-sample allocation not given. Samples were taken on day 63 after the first vaccine or placebo injection. The data derive from a study of Ad26.COV2.S vaccination and SARS-CoV-2 variants. CDR1 and CDR2 from the germline V gene are LGHNA and YSLEER. The CDR3 is 15 residues long. Trimming at V came to 1 base and at J to 7 bases, leaving 7 bases not matched to a gene. Data came from immunoSEQ multiplex PCR; TCRdb stores just in-frame clones and leaves some out. The repertoire holds about 680,000 clones, with roughly 90% as singletons. General study findings and limits: Reportedly, spike-specific CD8+ and CD4+ T cell responses achieved substantial breadth once vaccination had taken place. Greater spike-specific TCR breadth was seen in vaccine recipients than in placebo recipients.

The chain carries TRBV4-3 and TRBJ2-3, with 8 bases matching TRBD2. The receptor was isolated from a person aged 18 to 65 who received the Ad26.COV2.S COVID-19 vaccine or a placebo. Specimen: peripheral blood, collected in a trial of Ad26.COV2.S vaccine versus placebo. CDR3 DNA sequence: TGCGCCAGCAGCCAAGTGGACGGGGGGGCGTATACGCAGTATTTT. It codes for CASSQVDGGAYTQYF.